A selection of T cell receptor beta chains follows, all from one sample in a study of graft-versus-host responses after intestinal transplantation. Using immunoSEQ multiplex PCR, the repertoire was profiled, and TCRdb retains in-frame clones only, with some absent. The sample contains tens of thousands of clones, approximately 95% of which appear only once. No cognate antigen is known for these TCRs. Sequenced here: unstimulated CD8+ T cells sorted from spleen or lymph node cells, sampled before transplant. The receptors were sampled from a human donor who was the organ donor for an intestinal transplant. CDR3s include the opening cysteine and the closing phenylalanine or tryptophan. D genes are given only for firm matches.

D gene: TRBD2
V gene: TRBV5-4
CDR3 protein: CASSETRGGSPYEQYF

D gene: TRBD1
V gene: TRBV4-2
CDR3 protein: CASSVPGQGNEQYF

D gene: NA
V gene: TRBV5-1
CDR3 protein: CASSLDSPDTQYF

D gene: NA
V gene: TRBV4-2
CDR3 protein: CASSQDNPYEQYF

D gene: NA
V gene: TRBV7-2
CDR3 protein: CASSLVPFADTQYF

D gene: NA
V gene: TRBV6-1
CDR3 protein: CASRPRGGGADTQYF

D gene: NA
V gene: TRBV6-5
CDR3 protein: CASSPRTWGYEQYF

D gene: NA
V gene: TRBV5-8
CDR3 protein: CASSFPGVKYEQYF

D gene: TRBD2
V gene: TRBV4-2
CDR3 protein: CASSHYLAGGMNEQFF

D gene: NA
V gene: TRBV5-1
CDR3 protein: CASSDRDPHLEQYF

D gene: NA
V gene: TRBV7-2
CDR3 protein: CASSLVGQGNSNQPQHF

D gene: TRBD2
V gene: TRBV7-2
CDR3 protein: CASSLVLAGETQYF

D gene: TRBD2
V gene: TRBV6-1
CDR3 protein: CASSEWVLAGAYEQYF

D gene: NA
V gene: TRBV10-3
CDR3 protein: CAISSPDGAYIPYEQYF

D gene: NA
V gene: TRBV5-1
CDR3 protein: CASSLISPTDTQYF

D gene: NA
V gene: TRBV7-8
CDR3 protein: CASSLIVLSSYNEQFF

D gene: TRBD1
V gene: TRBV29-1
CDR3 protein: CSTSDRWTNYGYTF

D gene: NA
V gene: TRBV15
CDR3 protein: CATSRVNSGGFPYEQYF

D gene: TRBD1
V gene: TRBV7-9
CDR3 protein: CASSFGTDVNSPLHF

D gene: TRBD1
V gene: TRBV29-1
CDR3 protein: CSVETGESYEQYF

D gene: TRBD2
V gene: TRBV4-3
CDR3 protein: CASSPLWRGGQADTQYF

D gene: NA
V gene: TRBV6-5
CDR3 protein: CASSLRLGDDVYEQYF

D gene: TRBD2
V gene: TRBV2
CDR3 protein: CASSYLAGGNNEQFF

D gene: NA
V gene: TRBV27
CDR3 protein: CASSIFGNEQFF

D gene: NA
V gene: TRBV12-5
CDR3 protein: CASGLGAGVDNEQFF

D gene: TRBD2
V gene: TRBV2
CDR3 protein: CASSEFREGGHTQYF

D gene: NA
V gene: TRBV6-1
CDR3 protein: CASGKANAYEQYF

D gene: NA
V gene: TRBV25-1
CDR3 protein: CASSELGLQAEYTEAFF

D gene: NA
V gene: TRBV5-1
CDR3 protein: CASSLNRVHRVAYEQYF

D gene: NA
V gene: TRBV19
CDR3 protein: CASSMANGYEQYF

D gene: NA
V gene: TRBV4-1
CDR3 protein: CASSRGQKNTEAFF

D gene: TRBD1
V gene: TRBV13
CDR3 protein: CASSQRDSYGYTF

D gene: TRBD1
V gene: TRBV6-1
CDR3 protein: CASNNRGWYEQYF

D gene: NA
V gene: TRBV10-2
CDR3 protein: CASSGGLSYEQYF

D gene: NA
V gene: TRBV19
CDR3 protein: CASSIGRGPLYEQYF

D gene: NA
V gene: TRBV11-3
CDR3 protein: CASSLDHKDLRTDTQYF

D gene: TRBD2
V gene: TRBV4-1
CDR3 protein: CASSQASSGGAPTDTQYF

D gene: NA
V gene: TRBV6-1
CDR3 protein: CASSESPPRHNEQFF

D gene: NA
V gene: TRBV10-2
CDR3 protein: CASSASGTFYEQYF

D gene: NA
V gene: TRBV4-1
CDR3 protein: CASSQETSYNEQFF

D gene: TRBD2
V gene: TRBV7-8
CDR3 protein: CASSSFGGGALRNIQYF

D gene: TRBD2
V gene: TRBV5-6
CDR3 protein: CASSSALGAGGQETQYF

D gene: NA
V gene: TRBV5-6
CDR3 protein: CASSLEGGVLTF

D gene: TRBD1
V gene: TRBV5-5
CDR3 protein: CASSSDDRDYQPQHF

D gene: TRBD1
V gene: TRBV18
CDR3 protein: CASSFFRTGWREQYF

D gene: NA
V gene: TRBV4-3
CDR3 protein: CASSQDPYYEQYF

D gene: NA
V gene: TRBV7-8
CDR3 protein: CASSLTQTAAYEQYF

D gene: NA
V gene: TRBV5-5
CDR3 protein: CASSFLVKETQYF

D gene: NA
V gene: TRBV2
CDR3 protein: CASMAGGFSTDTQYF

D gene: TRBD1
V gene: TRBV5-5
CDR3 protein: CASSANRGPETQYF